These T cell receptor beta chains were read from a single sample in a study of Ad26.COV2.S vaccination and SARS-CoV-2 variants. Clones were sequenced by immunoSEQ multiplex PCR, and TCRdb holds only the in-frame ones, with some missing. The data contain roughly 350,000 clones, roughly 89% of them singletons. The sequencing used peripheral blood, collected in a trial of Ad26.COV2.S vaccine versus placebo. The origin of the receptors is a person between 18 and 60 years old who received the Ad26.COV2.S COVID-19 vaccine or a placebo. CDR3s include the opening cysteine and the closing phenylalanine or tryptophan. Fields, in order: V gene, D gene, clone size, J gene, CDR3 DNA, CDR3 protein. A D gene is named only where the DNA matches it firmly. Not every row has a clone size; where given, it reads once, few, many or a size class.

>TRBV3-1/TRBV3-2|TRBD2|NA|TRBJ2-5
TGTGCCAGCAGCCAAACAAGCGGGGTTAGGGAGACCCAGTACTTC
CASSQTSGVRETQYF
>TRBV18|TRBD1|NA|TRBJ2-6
TGTGCCAGCTCCCCTACAGGGGCTGGGGCCAACGTCCTGACTTTC
CASSPTGAGANVLTF
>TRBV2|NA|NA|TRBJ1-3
TGTGCCAGCAGCACTAAAGGGCTTGGAAACACCATATATTTT
CASSTKGLGNTIYF
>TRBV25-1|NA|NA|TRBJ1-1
TGTGCCAGCAGTGAGCCGTATTCGAACACTGAAGCTTTCTTT
CASSEPYSNTEAFF
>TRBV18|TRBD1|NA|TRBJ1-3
TGTGCCAGCTCACCCCCGGACAGGCTCGGAAACACCATATATTTT
CASSPPDRLGNTIYF
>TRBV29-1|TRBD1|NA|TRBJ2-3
TGCAGCGTTGCCGGACAGGGCAGAACAGATACGCAGTATTTT
CSVAGQGRTDTQYF
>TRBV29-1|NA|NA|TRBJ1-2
TGCAGCTTCCGGGTGGGCTATGGCTACACCTTC
CSFRVGYGYTF
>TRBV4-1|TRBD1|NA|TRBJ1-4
TGCGCCAGCAGCCAAGAAGGGACAGGGAGGGGAAAACTGTTTTTT
CASSQEGTGRGKLFF
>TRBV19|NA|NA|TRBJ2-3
TGTGCCAGTAGTACGCGGTCCCCTACCACAGATACGCAGTATTTT
CASSTRSPTTDTQYF
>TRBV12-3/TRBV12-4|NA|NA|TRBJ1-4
TGTGCCAGCAGTCCTACAGGGAACGAAAAACTGTTTTTT
CASSPTGNEKLFF
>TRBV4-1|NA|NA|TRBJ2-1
TGCGCCAGCAGCCAAGAAGTTGAGACGGGCTGGAGTAATGAGCAGTTCTTC
CASSQEVETGWSNEQFF
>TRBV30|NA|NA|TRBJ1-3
TGTGCCTGGAGCGGCCCCGAAGGGGGAAACACCATATATTTT
CAWSGPEGGNTIYF
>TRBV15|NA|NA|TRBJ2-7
TGTGCCACCAGCAGAGATCTAGGGGACTCCGTTTACGAGCAGTACTTC
CATSRDLGDSVYEQYF
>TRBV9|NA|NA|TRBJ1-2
TGTGCCAGCAGCGTAAGAGGGAACTATGGCTACACCTTC
CASSVRGNYGYTF
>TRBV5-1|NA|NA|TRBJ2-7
TGCGCCAGCAGCCCTCACCGGGACGAGCAGTACTTC
CASSPHRDEQYF
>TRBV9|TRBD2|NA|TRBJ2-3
TGTGCCAGCAGCGGACCTAGCGGGTCCACAGATACGCAGTATTTT
CASSGPSGSTDTQYF
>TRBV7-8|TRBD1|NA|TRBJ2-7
TGTGCCAGCAGCAGGGGACAGGGAAGGACCTACGAGCAGTACTTC
CASSRGQGRTYEQYF
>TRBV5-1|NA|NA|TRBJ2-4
TGCGCCAGCAGCCCCCGCGTGGTCTCTGAGGGCGGTAGGGCCAAAAACATTCAGTACTTC
CASSPRVVSEGGRAKNIQYF
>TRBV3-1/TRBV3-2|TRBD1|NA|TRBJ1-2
TGTGCCAGCAGTTCGTTCCAGGGGGCCCACTACACCTTC
CASSSFQGAHYTF
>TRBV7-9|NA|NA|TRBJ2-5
TGTGCCAGCAGCCCGACCGGGGGGCGCCGAGAGACCCAGTACTTC
CASSPTGGRRETQYF
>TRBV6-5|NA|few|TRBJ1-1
TGTGCCAGCAGATTCGATCCGGGGAACACTGAAGCTTTCTTT
CASRFDPGNTEAFF
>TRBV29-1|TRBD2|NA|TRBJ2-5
TGCAGCGTTGAAGCGGGGGGGCAGGTAGAGACCCAGTACTTC
CSVEAGGQVETQYF
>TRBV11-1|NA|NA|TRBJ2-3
TGTGCCAGCAGCCGGGACTTAGCCGGTACGCAGTATTTT
CASSRDLAGTQYF
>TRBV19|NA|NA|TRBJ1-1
TGTGCCAGTAGTATAGCGCACAGTCGCACTGAAGCTTTCTTT
CASSIAHSRTEAFF
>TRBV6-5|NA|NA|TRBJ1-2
TGTGCCAGCAGTAAAAATAACTATGGCTACACCTTC
CASSKNNYGYTF
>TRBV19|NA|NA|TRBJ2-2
TGTGCCAGTAGGCAAGGGCAGGGTGGAACCGGGGAGCTGTTTTTT
CASRQGQGGTGELFF
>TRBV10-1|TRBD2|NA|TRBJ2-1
TGCGCCAGCAGTGACCCCGGGACTAGCGGATACAATGAGCAGTTCTTC
CASSDPGTSGYNEQFF
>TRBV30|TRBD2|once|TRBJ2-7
TGTGCCTGGAGTAGCGGGGGGATCTACGAGCAGTACTTC
CAWSSGGIYEQYF
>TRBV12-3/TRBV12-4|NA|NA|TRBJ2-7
TGTGCCAGCAGTTTAAACATCTTCGAGCAGTACTTC
CASSLNIFEQYF
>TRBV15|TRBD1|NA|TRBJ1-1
TGTGCCACCAGCAGAGATGGCCAGGGGGTTTGGACTGAAGCTTTCTTT
CATSRDGQGVWTEAFF
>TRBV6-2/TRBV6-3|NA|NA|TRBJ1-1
TGTGCCAGCAGTTTAACCGGGCAGGACACTGAAGCTTTCTTT
CASSLTGQDTEAFF
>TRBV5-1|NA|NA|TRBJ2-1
TGCGCCAGCTACGAGGAGAGCTCCTACAATGAGCAGTTCTTC
CASYEESSYNEQFF
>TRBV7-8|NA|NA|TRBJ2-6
TGTGCCAGCAGCTTTCGCCCTGGGGCCAACGTCCTGACTTTC
CASSFRPGANVLTF